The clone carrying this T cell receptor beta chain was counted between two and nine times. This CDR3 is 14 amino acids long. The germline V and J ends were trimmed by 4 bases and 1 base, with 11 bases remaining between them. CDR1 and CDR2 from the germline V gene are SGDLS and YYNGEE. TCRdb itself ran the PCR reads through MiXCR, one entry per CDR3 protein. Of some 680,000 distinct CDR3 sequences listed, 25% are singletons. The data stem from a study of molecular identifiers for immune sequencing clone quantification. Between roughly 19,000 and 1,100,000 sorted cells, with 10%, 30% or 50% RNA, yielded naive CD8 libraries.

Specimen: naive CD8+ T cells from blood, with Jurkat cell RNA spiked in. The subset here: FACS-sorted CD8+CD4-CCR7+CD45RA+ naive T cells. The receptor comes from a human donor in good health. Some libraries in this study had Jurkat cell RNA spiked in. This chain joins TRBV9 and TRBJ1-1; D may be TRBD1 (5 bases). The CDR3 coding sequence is TGTGCCAGCAGCCCTGGGGGGACGAACACTGAAGCTTTCTTT. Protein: CASSPGGTNTEAFF.